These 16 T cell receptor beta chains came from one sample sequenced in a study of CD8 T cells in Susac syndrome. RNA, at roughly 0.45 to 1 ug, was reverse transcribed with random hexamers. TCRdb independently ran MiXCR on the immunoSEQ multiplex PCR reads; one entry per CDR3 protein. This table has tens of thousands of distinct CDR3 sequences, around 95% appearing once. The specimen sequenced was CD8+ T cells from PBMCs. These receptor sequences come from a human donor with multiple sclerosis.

The CDR3 loop reads CASSVSGRQTEAFF. CDR3 bases: TGTGCCAGCAGCGTAAGCGGGAGGCAGACTGAAGCTTTCTTT. The chain links TRBV9 to TRBJ1-1; D ambiguous. Germline assignment: CDR1 SGDLS and CDR2 YYNGEE. The ends were cut back, 1 base at V and 5 bases at J, with 12 bases in the middle. CDR3 length: 14 amino acids.

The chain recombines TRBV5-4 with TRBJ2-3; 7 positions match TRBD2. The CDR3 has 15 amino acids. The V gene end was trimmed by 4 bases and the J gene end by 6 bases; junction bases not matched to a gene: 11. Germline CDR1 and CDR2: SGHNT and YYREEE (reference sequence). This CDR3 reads CASSAVASGGDTQYF. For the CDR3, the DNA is TGTGCCAGCAGCGCGGTAGCTAGCGGAGGGGATACGCAGTATTTT.

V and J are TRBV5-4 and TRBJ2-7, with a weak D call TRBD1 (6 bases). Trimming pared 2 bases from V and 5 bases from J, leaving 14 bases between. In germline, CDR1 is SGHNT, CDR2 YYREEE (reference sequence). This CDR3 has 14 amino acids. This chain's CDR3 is CASSFSVGGNEQYF. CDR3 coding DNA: TGTGCCAGCAGCTTTAGTGTTGGGGGCAACGAGCAGTACTTC. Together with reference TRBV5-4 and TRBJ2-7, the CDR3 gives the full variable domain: ETGVTQSPTHLIKTRGQQVTLRCSSQSGHNTVSWYQQALGQGPQFIFQYYREEENGRGNFPPRFSGLQFPNYSSELNVNALELDDSALYLCASSFSVGGNEQYFGPGTRLTVT.

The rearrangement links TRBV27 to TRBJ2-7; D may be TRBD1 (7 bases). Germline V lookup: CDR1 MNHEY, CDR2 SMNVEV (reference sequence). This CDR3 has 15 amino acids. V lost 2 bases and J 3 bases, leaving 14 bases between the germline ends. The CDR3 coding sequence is TGTGCCAGCAGTTTAGTGTGGCAGGGGGGCTACGAGCAGTACTTC. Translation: CASSLVWQGGYEQYF.

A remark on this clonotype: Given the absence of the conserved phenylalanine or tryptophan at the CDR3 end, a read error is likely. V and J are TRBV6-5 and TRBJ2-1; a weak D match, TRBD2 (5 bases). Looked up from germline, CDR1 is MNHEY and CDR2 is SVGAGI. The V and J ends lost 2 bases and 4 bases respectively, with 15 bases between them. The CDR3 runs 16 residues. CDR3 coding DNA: TGTGCCAGCAGTTACAACCCGCTAGCACAGTACAATGAGCAGTTCCTC. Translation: CASSYNPLAQYNEQFL.

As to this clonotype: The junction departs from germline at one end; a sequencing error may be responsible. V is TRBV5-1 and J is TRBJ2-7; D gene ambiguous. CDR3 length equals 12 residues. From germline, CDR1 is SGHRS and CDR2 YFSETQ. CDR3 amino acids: CASSPPWAENSF. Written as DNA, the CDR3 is TGCGCCAGCAGCCCACCATGGGCGGAAAACTCCTTC.

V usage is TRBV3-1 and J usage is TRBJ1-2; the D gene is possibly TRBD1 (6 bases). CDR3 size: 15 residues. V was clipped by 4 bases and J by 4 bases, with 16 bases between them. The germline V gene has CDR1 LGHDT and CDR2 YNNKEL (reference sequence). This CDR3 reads CASSRGADFFYGYTF. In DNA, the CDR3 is TGTGCCAGCAGCCGGGGGGCAGATTTCTTCTATGGCTACACCTTC.

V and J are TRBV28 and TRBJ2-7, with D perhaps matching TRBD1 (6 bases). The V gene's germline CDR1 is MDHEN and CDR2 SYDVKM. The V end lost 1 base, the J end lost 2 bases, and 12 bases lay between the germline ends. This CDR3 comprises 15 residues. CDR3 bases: TGTGCCAGCAGTTTATACAGGGAACACCCCTACGAGCAGTACTTC. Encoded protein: CASSLYREHPYEQYF.

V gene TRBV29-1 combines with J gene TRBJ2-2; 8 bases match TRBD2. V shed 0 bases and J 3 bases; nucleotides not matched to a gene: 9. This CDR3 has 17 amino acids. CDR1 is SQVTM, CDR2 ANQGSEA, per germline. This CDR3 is CSVEEPRGGRYTGELFF. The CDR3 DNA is TGCAGCGTTGAAGAGCCTCGGGGCGGGAGGTACACCGGGGAGCTGTTTTTT.

CDR3 DNA sequence: TGCAGTGCTAGAGAGAAACTAGCGGGAGTCCACGAGCAGTACTTC. It is translated as CSAREKLAGVHEQYF. V is TRBV20-1 and J is TRBJ2-7; 11 nucleotides match TRBD2. This CDR3 contains 15 residues. Germline V gives CDR1 DFQATT, CDR2 SNEGSKA (reference sequence). Unmatched junction bases numbered 6, after V lost 0 bases and J lost 5 bases.

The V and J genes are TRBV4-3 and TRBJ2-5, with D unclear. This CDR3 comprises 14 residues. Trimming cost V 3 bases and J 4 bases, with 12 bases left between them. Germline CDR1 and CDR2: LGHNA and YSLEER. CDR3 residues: CASSQGRSGETQYF. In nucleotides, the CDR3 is TGCGCCAGCAGCCAGGGTAGAAGTGGAGAGACCCAGTACTTC.

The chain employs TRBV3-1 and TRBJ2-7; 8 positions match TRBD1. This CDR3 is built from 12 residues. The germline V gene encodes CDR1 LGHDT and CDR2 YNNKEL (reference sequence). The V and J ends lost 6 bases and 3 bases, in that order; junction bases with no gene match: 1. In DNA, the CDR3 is TGTGCCAGCAGGGACAGGGACTACGAGCAGTACTTC. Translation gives CASRDRDYEQYF.

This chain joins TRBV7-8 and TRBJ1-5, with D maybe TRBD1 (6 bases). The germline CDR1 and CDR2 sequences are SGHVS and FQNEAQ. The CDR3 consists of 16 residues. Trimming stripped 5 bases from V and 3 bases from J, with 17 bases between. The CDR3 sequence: CASSLSRWGANQPQHF. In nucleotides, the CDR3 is TGTGCCAGCAGCCTTTCGAGGTGGGGGGCCAATCAGCCCCAGCATTTT.

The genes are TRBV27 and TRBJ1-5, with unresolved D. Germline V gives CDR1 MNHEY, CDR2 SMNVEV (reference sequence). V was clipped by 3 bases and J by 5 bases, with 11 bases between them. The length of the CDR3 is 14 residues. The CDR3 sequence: CASSFSGSHQPQHF. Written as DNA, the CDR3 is TGTGCCAGCAGTTTTTCGGGGTCGCATCAGCCCCAGCATTTT.

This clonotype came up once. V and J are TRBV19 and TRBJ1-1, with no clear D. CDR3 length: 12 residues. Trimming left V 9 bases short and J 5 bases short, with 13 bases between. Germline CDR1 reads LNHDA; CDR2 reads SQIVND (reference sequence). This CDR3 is CASHGWGTEAFF. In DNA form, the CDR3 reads TGTGCCAGCCACGGGTGGGGAACTGAAGCTTTCTTT. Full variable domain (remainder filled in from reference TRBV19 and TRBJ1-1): DGGITQSPKYLFRKEGQNVTLSCEQNLNHDAMYWYRQDPGQGLRLIYYSQIVNDFQKGDIAEGYSVSREKKESFPLTVTSAQKNPTAFYLCASHGWGTEAFFGQGTRLTVV.

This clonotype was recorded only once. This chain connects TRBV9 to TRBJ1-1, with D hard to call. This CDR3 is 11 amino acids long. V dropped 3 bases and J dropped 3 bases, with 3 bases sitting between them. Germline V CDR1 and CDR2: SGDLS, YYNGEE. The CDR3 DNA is TGTGCCAGCAGCGGGGACACTGAAGCTTTCTTT. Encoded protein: CASSGDTEAFF.